This T cell receptor beta chain came from a study of T cell repertoires in cytomegalovirus infection (dated by TCRdb to 2018 to 2020). Regarding the study in general: Donor HLA type was relevant to the analysis, as public TCR beta signatures indicated carriage of CMV infection together with the matching HLA type. Study-wide findings and limitations: The ex vivo response was dominated by HLA-C-restricted CMV-specific TCR beta clonotypes, which also provided the single most frequent clonotype in two of eight donors. In both this cohort and an independent roughly 350-donor cohort, the cumulative frequency of public TCR beta family members distinguished carriers of CMV infection plus the relevant HLA type.

TCRdb records Illumina HiSeq 1500 as the sequencer. TCRdb reanalyzed the raw reads on its own, using fastp at Q25 for trimming and MiXCR for clone calling, and kept in-frame beta chains. CDR3 protein duplicates are merged, each entry listing the most common genes and DNA. The table for this sample lists around 280,000 distinct CDR3 sequences; approximately 8.9% of them were counted only once. Around 2.4% of the sample lies in the top ten. This clonotype is characterized as medium-sized (0.01 to 0.1%). The antigen it recognizes is unknown. Base qualities are not at hand, and no much larger clone is one base apart. The CDR3 contains 15 residues, cysteine and phenylalanine counted. The entry retains the CDR3 DNA only, 45 bases that are in frame from base 1. CDR1 and CDR2 are drawn from the germline V gene: SGHTA, FQGNSA. The germline V and J ends show losses of 5 bases and 3 bases respectively, and no gene match explains 8 bases of the junction.

The sequence joins TRBV7-2 to TRBJ2-5; 8 of the junction bases match TRBD1. The specimen was PBMCs. This receptor was taken from a human donor in good health (CMV status not recorded). Some clones in this sample may be carry-over from other donors' samples. This receptor has the CDR3 CASSQDSGGKETQYF. The DNA is as follows: TGTGCCAGCAGCCAAGACTCAGGGGGCAAAGAGACCCAGTACTTC.